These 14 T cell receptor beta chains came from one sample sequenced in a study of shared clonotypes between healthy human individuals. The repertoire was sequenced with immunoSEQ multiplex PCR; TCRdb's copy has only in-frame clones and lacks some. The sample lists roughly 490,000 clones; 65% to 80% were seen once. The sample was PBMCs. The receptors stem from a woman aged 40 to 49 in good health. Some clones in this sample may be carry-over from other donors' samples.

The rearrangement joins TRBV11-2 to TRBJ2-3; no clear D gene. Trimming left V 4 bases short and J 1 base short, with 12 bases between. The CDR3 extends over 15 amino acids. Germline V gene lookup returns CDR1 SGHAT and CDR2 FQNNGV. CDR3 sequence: CASSSAFAGTDTQYF. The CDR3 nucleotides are TGTGCCAGCAGCTCCGCTTTCGCAGGCACAGATACGCAGTATTTT.

CDR3: CASSLDRGFSDTIYF. CDR3 in DNA: TGTGCCAGCAGCCTGGACAGGGGGTTTTCGGACACCATATATTTT. The chain links TRBV11-2 to TRBJ1-3; 10 nucleotides match TRBD1. With 5 bases clipped from V and 8 bases from J, the junction kept 9 bases outside the gene matches. The CDR3 loop spans 15 amino acids. Germline CDR1 SGHAT, CDR2 FQNNGV. The full variable domain, with the rest looked up from reference TRBV11-2 and TRBJ1-3, is EAGVAQSPRYKIIEKRQSVAFWCNPISGHATLYWYQQILGQGPKLLIQFQNNGVVDDSQLPKDRFSAERLKGVDSTLKIQPAKLEDSAVYLCASSLDRGFSDTIYFGEGSWLTVV.

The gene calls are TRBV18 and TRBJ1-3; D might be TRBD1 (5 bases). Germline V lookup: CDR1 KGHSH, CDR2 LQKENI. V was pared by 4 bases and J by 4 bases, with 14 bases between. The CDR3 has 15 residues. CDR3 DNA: TGTGCCAGCTCACACGCCCAGGGCCCAGGAAACACCATATATTTT. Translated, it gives CASSHAQGPGNTIYF. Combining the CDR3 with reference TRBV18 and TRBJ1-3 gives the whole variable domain NAGVMQNPRHLVRRRGQEARLRCSPMKGHSHVYWYRQLPEEGLKFMVYLQKENIIDESGMPKERFSAEFPKEGPSILRIQQVVRGDSAAYFCASSHAQGPGNTIYFGEGSWLTVV.

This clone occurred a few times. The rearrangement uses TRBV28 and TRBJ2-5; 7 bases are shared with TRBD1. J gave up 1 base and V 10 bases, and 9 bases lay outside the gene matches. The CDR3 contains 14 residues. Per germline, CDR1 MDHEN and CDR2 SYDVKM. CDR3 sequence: CATYRQGSQETQYF. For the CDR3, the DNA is TGTGCCACCTACCGACAGGGTTCCCAAGAGACCCAGTACTTC.

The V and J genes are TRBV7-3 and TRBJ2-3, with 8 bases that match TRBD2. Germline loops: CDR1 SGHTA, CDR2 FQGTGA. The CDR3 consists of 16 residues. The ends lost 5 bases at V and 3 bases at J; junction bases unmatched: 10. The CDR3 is CASSPGAGAGTDTQYF. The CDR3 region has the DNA TGTGCCAGCAGCCCAGGAGCGGGAGCCGGTACAGATACGCAGTATTTT.

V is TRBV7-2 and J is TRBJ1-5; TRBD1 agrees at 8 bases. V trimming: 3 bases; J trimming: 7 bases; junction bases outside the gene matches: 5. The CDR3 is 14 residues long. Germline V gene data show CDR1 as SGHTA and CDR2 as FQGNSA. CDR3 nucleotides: TGTGCCAGCAGCTTTGGGACAGGCGGCCAGCCCCAGCATTTT. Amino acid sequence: CASSFGTGGQPQHF.

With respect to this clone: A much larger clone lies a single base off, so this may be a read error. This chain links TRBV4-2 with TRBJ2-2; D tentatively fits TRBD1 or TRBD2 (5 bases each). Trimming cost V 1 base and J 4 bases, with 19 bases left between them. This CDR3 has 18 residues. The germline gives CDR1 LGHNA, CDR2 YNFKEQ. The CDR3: CASSQVGARASGTGELFF. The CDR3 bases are TGTGCCAGCAGCCAAGTCGGGGCGAGAGCTTCGGGCACCGGGGAGCTGTTTTTT.

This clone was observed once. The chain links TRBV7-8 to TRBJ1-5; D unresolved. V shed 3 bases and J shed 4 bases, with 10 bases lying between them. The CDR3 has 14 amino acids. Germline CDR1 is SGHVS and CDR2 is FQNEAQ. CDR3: CASSLQYGNQPQHF. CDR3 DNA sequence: TGTGCCAGCAGCTTGCAGTACGGGAATCAGCCCCAGCATTTT.

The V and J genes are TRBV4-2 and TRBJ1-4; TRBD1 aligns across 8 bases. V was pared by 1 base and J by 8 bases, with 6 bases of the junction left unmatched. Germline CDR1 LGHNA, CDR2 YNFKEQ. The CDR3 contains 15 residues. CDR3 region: CASSQVTGGEEKLFF. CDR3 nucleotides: TGTGCCAGCAGCCAAGTCACAGGGGGAGAGGAAAAACTGTTTTTT.

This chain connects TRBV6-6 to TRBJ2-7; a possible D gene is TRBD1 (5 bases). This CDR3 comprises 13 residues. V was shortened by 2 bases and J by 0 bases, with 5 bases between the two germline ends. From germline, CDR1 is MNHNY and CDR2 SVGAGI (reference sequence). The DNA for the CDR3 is TGTGCCAGCAGTTACGGACACTCCTACGAGCAGTACTTC. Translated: CASSYGHSYEQYF.

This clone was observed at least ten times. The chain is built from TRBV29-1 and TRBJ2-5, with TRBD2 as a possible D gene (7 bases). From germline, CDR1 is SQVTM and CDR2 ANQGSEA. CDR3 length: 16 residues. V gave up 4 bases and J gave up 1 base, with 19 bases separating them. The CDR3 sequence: CSVGGGAGHLQETQYF. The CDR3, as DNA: TGCAGCGTTGGGGGGGGCGCAGGACATCTCCAAGAGACCCAGTACTTC.

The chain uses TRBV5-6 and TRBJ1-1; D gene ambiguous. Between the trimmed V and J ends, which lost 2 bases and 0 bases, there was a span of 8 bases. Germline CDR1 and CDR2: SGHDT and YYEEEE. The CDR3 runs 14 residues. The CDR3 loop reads CASSFGLMNTEAFF. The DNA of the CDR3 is TGTGCCAGCAGCTTCGGGTTGATGAACACTGAAGCTTTCTTT.

CDR3 loop: CAWSVGGGGYEQYF. CDR3 DNA sequence: TGTGCCTGGAGTGTCGGAGGGGGCGGATACGAGCAGTACTTC. The chain employs TRBV30 and TRBJ2-7; possibly TRBD1 for D (7 bases). Germline CDR1 is GTSNPN and CDR2 is SVGIG (reference sequence). V shed 0 bases and J shed 4 bases, with 13 bases lying between them. CDR3 length: 14 residues.

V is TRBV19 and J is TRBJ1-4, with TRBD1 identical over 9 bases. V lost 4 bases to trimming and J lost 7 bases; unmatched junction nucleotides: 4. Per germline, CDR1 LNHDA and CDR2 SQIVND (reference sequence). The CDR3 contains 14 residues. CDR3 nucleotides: TGTGCCAGTAGTACCCGGGACAGGGCTGAAAAACTGTTTTTT. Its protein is CASSTRDRAEKLFF. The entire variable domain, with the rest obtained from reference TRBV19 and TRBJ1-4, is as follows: DGGITQSPKYLFRKEGQNVTLSCEQNLNHDAMYWYRQDPGQGLRLIYYSQIVNDFQKGDIAEGYSVSREKKESFPLTVTSAQKNPTAFYLCASSTRDRAEKLFFGSGTQLSVL.